These 6 T cell receptor beta chains were all obtained from the same sample, sequenced in a study of blood T cell repertoires in COVID-19. The table came from immunoSEQ multiplex PCR; TCRdb's copy has only in-frame clones and leaves some out. Of approximately 110,000 clones detected, less than 80% appear once; the ten largest clones hold less than 25%. Sequenced: peripheral blood. Receptor source: a man between 65 and 79 years old with active or convalescent COVID-19.

J is TRBJ2-7 and V is TRBV9; a weak D match, TRBD1 (5 bases). CDR3 length: 15 amino acids. Germline V gene data show CDR1 as SGDLS and CDR2 as YYNGEE. The germline V and J ends were trimmed by 0 bases and 5 bases, with 15 bases remaining between them. DNA for the CDR3: TGTGCCAGCAGCGTAGGTAGTAGGCAGGGTGACGAGCAGTACTTC. This gives the protein CASSVGSRQGDEQYF.

This CDR3 reads CASSLQVQTGQPQHF. CDR3 nucleotide sequence: TGTGCCAGCAGTCTACAGGTACAAACAGGCCAGCCCCAGCATTTT. V usage is TRBV6-5 and J usage is TRBJ1-5, with D tentatively TRBD1 (5 bases). This CDR3 is built from 15 residues. Per germline, CDR1 MNHEY and CDR2 SVGAGI. The V end lost 5 bases, the J end lost 7 bases, and 18 bases lay between the germline ends.

V is TRBV5-1 and J is TRBJ2-2, with a weak D call TRBD1 (5 bases). Germline CDR1 and CDR2: SGHRS and YFSETQ. V was shortened by 4 bases and J by 0 bases, with 13 bases between the two germline ends. CDR3 length: 16 amino acids. The CDR3 reads CASSADSQSNTGELFF. In nucleotides, the CDR3 is TGCGCCAGCAGCGCCGACAGTCAATCGAACACCGGGGAGCTGTTTTTT.

This rearrangement joins TRBV2 to TRBJ1-1; a possible D gene is TRBD1 (5 bases). The CDR3 totals 13 residues. In germline, CDR1 is SNHLY, CDR2 FYNNEI. V dropped 3 bases and J dropped 5 bases, with 10 bases sitting between them. CDR3 loop: CASSDRVGTEAFF. The CDR3, as DNA: TGTGCCAGCAGTGACAGGGTTGGGACTGAAGCTTTCTTT.

The chain links TRBV2 to TRBJ1-6; weak D call: TRBD1 (6 bases). Trimming shortened V by 4 bases and J by 8 bases, and 12 bases separated the two germline ends. The CDR3 loop spans 14 amino acids. CDR1 is SNHLY and CDR2 is FYNNEI in the germline V gene. The CDR3 loop reads CASSVDSEHSPLHF. The CDR3 DNA follows: TGTGCCAGCAGTGTGGACAGTGAGCATTCACCCCTCCACTTT.

This clone appeared a single time. The chain employs TRBV9 and TRBJ1-4, with D unclear. The length of the CDR3 is 12 residues. V was cut by 3 bases and J by 8 bases, with 8 bases left in between. CDR1 and CDR2 (germline): SGDLS, YYNGEE. The CDR3 DNA sequence: TGTGCCAGCAGCGATGAGGGAGAAAAACTGTTTTTT. Its protein is CASSDEGEKLFF.